What follows describes a single T cell receptor (beta chain). V was pared by 4 bases and J by 7 bases, with 17 bases between. The germline V gene encodes CDR1 SNHLY and CDR2 FYNNEI. The CDR3 loop spans 14 amino acids. This entry comes from a study of patients and donors after allogeneic stem cell transplantation. Each CDR3 protein gets one entry after TCRdb re-called the RT-PCR reads with MiXCR. This sample carries about 230,000 distinct CDR3 sequences, 11% to 15% of them seen once, and the ten largest clones take around 10%. This receptor was identified in a human donor who was either an allogeneic HSCT recipient or a stem cell or donor lymphocyte infusion donor (not recorded which). It is not recorded whose cells these are; they may come from a transplant donor. This chain uses TRBV2 with TRBJ2-7; D is perhaps TRBD2 (6 bases). The source material was blood, either unsorted or a sorted T cell fraction (not recorded which). The CDR3 DNA reads TGTGCCAGCAGTGTTGGGGGGACGGAGTTGGAGCAGTACTTC. Translation: CASSVGGTELEQYF.